The subject of this entry is one T cell receptor (beta chain). This record comes from a study of technical replicates of blood from a few donors. The germline V gene has CDR1 KGHSH and CDR2 LQKENI. The CDR3 has 14 residues. The V end was cut by 1 base, the J end by 2 bases, with 6 bases between. This table comes from immunoSEQ multiplex PCR, and its TCRdb copy is limited to in-frame clones, with some not included. The sample contains 70,000 to 95,000 clones, 94% of which appear only once. The chain couples TRBV18 to TRBJ2-1; D remains ambiguous. The sequencing sample was made of T cells isolated from PBMCs. The clonotype comes from a human donor in good health. DNA of the CDR3: TGTGCCAGCTCACCACGAACGGCCTACAATGAGCAGTTCTTC. Its translation is CASSPRTAYNEQFF. Full variable domain (rest looked up from reference TRBV18 and TRBJ2-1): NAGVMQNPRHLVRRRGQEARLRCSPMKGHSHVYWYRQLPEEGLKFMVYLQKENIIDESGMPKERFSAEFPKEGPSILRIQQVVRGDSAAYFCASSPRTAYNEQFFGPGTRLTVL.